The 7 T cell receptor beta chains in this list originate from one sample, sequenced in a study of T-cell reconstitution after alpha-beta-depleted transplantation in children. Construction of the TCRbeta library involved unique molecular identifiers. A single record per CDR3 protein comes from TCRdb applying MiXCR to the PCR reads. Of a few hundred thousand distinct CDR3 sequences listed, roughly 22% are singletons. Sample: PBMCs from the stem cell graft donor, taken from the stem cell graft. The receptors here all came from a human donor who donated a stem cell graft to a child with acute myeloid leukemia.

This clonotype was recorded at least ten times. The rearrangement uses TRBV29-1 and TRBJ1-5; TRBD1 matches 7 bases. Trimming took 4 bases from V and 0 from J; bases not matched to a gene: 0. This CDR3 region has 13 residues. Germline V gives CDR1 SQVTM, CDR2 ANQGSEA. The CDR3 nucleotides read TGCAGCGTTGGACAGGGTAGCAATCAGCCCCAGCATTTT. This gives the protein CSVGQGSNQPQHF.

The rearrangement uses TRBV10-3 and TRBJ1-1; D is unresolved. Trimming pared 2 bases from V and 14 bases from J, leaving 12 bases between. The CDR3 is 11 amino acids. Looked up from germline, CDR1 is ENHRY and CDR2 is SYGVKD. CDR3 nucleotide sequence: TGTGCCATCAGTGAGAATACCCTTAAGTTCTTT. It yields the protein CAISENTLKFF.

This chain connects TRBV6-5 to TRBJ2-7, with 10 bases aligning to TRBD2. The CDR3 is made up of 16 amino acids. Germline trimming cut 6 bases from V and 4 bases from J; bases unmatched to any gene: 12. CDR1 MNHEY and CDR2 SVGAGI come from the germline V gene. The CDR3 sequence is CASSGGTSGIGYEQYF. The CDR3 nucleotides are TGTGCCAGCAGCGGTGGCACTAGCGGGATTGGTTACGAGCAGTACTTC.

CDR3 nucleotide sequence: TGTGCCAGCAGTTCCTCCGGGGGGCCCAATGAGCAGTTCTTC. This translates into CASSSSGGPNEQFF. The chain combines TRBV27 with TRBJ2-1, with D possibly TRBD2 on 7 matching bases. This CDR3 has 14 amino acids. Germline loops: CDR1 MNHEY, CDR2 SMNVEV (reference sequence). V was cut by 4 bases and J by 6 bases, with 13 bases left in between.

This clonotype was seen only a few times. The chain combines TRBV15 with TRBJ1-5; TRBD1 aligns across 7 bases. This CDR3 has 15 residues. J was trimmed by 3 bases and V by 5 bases; bases with no gene match: 7. CDR1 LNHNV and CDR2 YYDKDF come from the germline V gene (reference sequence). This CDR3 is CATSPRTGANQPQHF. The CDR3 DNA follows: TGTGCCACCAGCCCCAGGACAGGCGCCAATCAGCCCCAGCATTTT.

V is TRBV12-3 or TRBV12-4 and J is TRBJ2-3, with 13 nucleotides matching TRBD2. The V segment lost 2 bases and the J segment 4 bases; nucleotides outside the gene matches: 9. CDR3 length: 18 amino acids. DNA for the CDR3: TGTGCCAGCAGTTTACGGTCGGGGACTAGCGGGAACGCAGATACGCAGTATTTT. This gives the protein CASSLRSGTSGNADTQYF.

Comment on this clonotype: A much larger clone differs from this one at a single base, so this may be a read error. As the CDR3 is not closed by the conserved phenylalanine or tryptophan, this likely results from a read error. V gene TRBV20-1 combines with J gene TRBJ1-6; the match to TRBD1 covers 9 bases. The germline gives CDR1 DFQATT, CDR2 SNEGSKA (reference sequence). The CDR3 has 17 amino acids. V trimming: 0 bases; J trimming: 9 bases; junction bases outside the gene matches: 12. Here the CDR3 reads CSARDGTGSQSPSPLHY. The CDR3 DNA is TGCAGTGCTAGAGACGGGACAGGGAGCCAGAGTCCTTCACCCCTCCACTAT.